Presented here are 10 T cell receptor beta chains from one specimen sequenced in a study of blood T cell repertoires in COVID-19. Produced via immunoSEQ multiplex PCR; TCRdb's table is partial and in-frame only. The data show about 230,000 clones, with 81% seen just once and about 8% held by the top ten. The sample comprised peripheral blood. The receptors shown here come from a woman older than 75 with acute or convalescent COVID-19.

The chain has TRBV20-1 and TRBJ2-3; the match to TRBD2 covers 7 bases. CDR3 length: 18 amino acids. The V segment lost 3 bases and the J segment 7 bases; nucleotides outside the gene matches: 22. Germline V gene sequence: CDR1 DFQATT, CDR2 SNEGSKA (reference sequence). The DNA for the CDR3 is TGCAGTGCTAGTTCTGCGACTAAAGCGGGATCCCCCCGGTATACGCAGTATTTT. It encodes CSASSATKAGSPRYTQYF.

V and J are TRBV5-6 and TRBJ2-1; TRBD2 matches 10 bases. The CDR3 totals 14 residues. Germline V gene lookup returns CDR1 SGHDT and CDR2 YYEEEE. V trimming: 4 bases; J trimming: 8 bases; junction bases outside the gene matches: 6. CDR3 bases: TGTGCCAGCAGCCCCGGACTAGCGGTTGATGAGCAGTTCTTC. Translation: CASSPGLAVDEQFF.

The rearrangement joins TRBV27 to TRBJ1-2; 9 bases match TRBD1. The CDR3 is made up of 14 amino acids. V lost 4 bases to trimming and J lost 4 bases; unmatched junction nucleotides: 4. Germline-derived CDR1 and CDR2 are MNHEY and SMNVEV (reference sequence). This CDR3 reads CASSSGQGSYGYTF. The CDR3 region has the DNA TGTGCCAGCAGTTCCGGACAGGGGAGCTATGGCTACACCTTC.

CDR3 in amino acids: CASRSSSYEQYF. DNA for the CDR3: TGTGCCAGCAGATCTAGCTCCTACGAGCAGTACTTC. The V call is TRBV6-5, the J call TRBJ2-7; D remains ambiguous. The CDR3 runs 12 residues. V lost 6 bases and J 0 bases, leaving 6 bases between the germline ends. CDR1 and CDR2 from the germline V gene are MNHEY and SVGAGI.

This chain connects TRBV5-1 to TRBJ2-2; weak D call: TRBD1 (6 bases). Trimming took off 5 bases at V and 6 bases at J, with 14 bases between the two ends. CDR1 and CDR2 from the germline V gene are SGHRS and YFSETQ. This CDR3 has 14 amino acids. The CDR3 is CASSSQGTSGELFF. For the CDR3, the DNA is TGCGCCAGCAGTAGCCAGGGGACATCCGGGGAGCTGTTTTTT. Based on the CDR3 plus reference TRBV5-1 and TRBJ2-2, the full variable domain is KAGVTQTPRYLIKTRGQQVTLSCSPISGHRSVSWYQQTPGQGLQFLFEYFSETQRNKGNFPGRFSGRQFSNSRSEMNVSTLELGDSALYLCASSSQGTSGELFFGEGSRLTVL.

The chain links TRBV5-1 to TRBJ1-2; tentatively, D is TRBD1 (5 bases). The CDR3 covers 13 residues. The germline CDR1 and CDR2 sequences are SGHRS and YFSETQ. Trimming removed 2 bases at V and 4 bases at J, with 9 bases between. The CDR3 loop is CASSFVQGYGYTF. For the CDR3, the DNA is TGCGCCAGCAGCTTCGTGCAGGGCTATGGCTACACCTTC.

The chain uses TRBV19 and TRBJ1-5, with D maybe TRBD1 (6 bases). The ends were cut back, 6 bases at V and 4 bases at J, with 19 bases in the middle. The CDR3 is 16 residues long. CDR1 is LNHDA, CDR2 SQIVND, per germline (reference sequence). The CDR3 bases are TGTGCCAGTAGACCTAGGGCCGGACAGCGAAATCAGCCCCAGCATTTT. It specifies CASRPRAGQRNQPQHF.

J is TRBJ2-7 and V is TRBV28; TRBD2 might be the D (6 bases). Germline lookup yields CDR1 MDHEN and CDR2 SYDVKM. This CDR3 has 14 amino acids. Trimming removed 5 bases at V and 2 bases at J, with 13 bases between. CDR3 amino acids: CASSPVGGTYEQYF. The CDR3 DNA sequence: TGTGCCAGCAGTCCAGTCGGGGGAACCTACGAGCAGTACTTC.

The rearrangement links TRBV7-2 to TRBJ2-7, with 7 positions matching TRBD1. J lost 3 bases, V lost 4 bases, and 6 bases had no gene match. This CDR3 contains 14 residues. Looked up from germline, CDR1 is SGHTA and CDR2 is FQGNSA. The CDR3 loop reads CASSSNRGHYEQYF. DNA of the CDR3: TGTGCCAGCAGCTCCAACAGGGGCCACTACGAGCAGTACTTC.

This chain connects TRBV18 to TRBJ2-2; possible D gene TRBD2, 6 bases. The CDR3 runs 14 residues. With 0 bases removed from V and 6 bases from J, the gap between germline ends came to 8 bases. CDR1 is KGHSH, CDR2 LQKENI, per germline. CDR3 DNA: TGTGCCAGCTCACCACCGCCGGGAGCCGGGGAGCTGTTTTTT. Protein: CASSPPPGAGELFF.